The 9 T cell receptor beta chains reported below all come from one sample, sequenced in a study of blood T cell repertoires in COVID-19. Sequencing was performed with immunoSEQ multiplex PCR; in TCRdb, only in-frame clones are kept and a portion is missing. The sample has about 130,000 clones; approximately 88% are singletons. The sequenced sample consisted of peripheral blood. The receptors originated from a man aged 50-59 years with acute or convalescent COVID-19.

In DNA, the CDR3 is TGTGCCAGTAGTCGAAGAGGAGGGGGCGAGGCGGAGACCCAGTACTTC. Protein: CASSRRGGGEAETQYF. The chain carries TRBV19 and TRBJ2-5, with D perhaps matching TRBD1 (7 bases). This CDR3 has 16 amino acids. With 5 bases removed from V and 5 bases from J, the gap between germline ends came to 21 bases. CDR1 and CDR2 (germline): LNHDA, SQIVND (reference sequence).

This chain links TRBV7-6 with TRBJ2-7; TRBD1 might be the D (5 bases). Trimming left V 0 bases short and J 2 bases short, with 17 bases between. The CDR3 spans 17 residues. The germline V gene has CDR1 SGHVS and CDR2 FNYEAQ. The CDR3 nucleotides are TGTGCCAGCAGCTTAGCGCGTGAGACAGCTAAGACCTACGAGCAGTACTTC. Protein: CASSLARETAKTYEQYF. Looking up the rest from reference TRBV7-6 and TRBJ2-7 gives the full variable domain: GAGVSQSPRYKVTKRGQDVALRCDPISGHVSLYWYRQALGQGPEFLTYFNYEAQQDKSGLPNDRFSAERPEGSISTLTIQRTEQRDSAMYRCASSLARETAKTYEQYFGPGTRLTVT.

This clone was counted between two and nine times. This chain links TRBV7-6 with TRBJ1-5, with 7 bases that match TRBD1. In germline, CDR1 is SGHVS, CDR2 FNYEAQ. This CDR3 spans 15 amino acids. The V and J ends lost 3 bases and 4 bases, in that order; junction bases with no gene match: 6. The DNA for the CDR3 is TGTGCCAGCAGCTTTGAGGGGGCTCCAAATCAGCCCCAGCATTTT. Its translation is CASSFEGAPNQPQHF.

The chain uses TRBV6-2 or TRBV6-3 and TRBJ1-5, with 7 nucleotides matching TRBD1. Unmatched junction bases numbered 2, after V lost 5 bases and J lost 1 base. The CDR3 is 14 amino acids. Germline values: CDR1 MNHEY, CDR2 SVGEGT. CDR3 region: CASSRGQSNQPQHF. The CDR3, as DNA: TGTGCCAGCAGTCGGGGACAGAGCAATCAGCCCCAGCATTTT.

The chain uses TRBV5-5 and TRBJ1-6; 10 nucleotides match TRBD1. CDR1 and CDR2 from the germline V gene are SGHKS and YYEKEE (reference sequence). This CDR3 contains 16 residues. V lost 2 bases to trimming and J lost 5 bases; unmatched junction nucleotides: 4. Written as DNA, the CDR3 is TGTGCCAGCAGCTTCGGACAGGGGGATAATAATTCACCCCTCCACTTT. It translates to CASSFGQGDNNSPLHF. The complete variable domain, with remaining parts taken from reference TRBV5-5 and TRBJ1-6, reads DAGVTQSPTHLIKTRGQQVTLRCSPISGHKSVSWYQQVLGQGPQFIFQYYEKEERGRGNFPDRFSARQFPNYSSELNVNALLLGDSALYLCASSFGQGDNNSPLHFGNGTRLTVT.

This sequence joins TRBV3-1 (or the pseudogene TRBV3-2) and TRBJ1-1; perhaps TRBD1 as D (5 bases). The CDR3 length is 14 residues. Between the trimmed V and J ends, which lost 3 bases and 0 bases, there was a span of 8 bases. Germline CDR1 LGHDT, CDR2 YNNKEL (reference sequence). CDR3 nucleotide sequence: TGTGCCAGCAGCCACAGGGCCATGAACACTGAAGCTTTCTTT. This encodes CASSHRAMNTEAFF.

The chain employs TRBV7-2 and TRBJ1-6, with 7 bases matching TRBD1. In germline, CDR1 is SGHTA, CDR2 FQGNSA. The CDR3 loop spans 16 amino acids. J gave up 2 bases and V 5 bases, and 6 bases lay outside the gene matches. The CDR3 nucleotides are TGTGCCAGCAGCCCTACAGGGGCGACCTATAATTCACCCCTCCACTTT. Translating it yields CASSPTGATYNSPLHF.

The V gene is TRBV6-5, the J gene TRBJ1-2, with TRBD1 matching 9 bases. The junction had 6 bases not matched to a gene; V was cut back by 0 bases and J by 4 bases. The CDR3 is 16 amino acids. Germline CDR1 MNHEY, CDR2 SVGAGI. The CDR3 loop is CASSYSGTGMIYGYTF. The CDR3 nucleotides are TGTGCCAGCAGTTACTCCGGGACAGGGATGATCTATGGCTACACCTTC.

V gene TRBV3-1 (or the pseudogene TRBV3-2) combines with J gene TRBJ1-6; 8 bases map to TRBD1. The germline V gene has CDR1 LGHDT and CDR2 YNNKEL (reference sequence). The CDR3 runs to 15 residues. Trimming took 2 bases from V and 10 from J; bases not matched to a gene: 7. CDR3 sequence (DNA): TGTGCCAGCAGCCAAACAGGGGGGATACAGTCACCCCTCCACTTT. Translating gives CASSQTGGIQSPLHF.